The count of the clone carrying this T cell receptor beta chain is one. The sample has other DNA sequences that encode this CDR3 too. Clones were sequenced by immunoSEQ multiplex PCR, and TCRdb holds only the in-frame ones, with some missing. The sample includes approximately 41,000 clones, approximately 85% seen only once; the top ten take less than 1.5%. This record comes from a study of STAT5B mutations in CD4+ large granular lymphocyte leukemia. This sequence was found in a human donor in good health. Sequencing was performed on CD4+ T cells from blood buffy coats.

CDR3 sequence reads: CASLDGLAGTTDTQYF. The CDR3 DNA reads as TGTGCCAGCCTAGACGGGTTAGCGGGGACGACAGATACGCAGTATTTT. The genes are TRBV7-8 and TRBJ2-3; 8 bases align to TRBD2. The V gene's germline CDR1 is SGHVS and CDR2 FQNEAQ. The CDR3 is 16 residues long. The J segment lost 3 bases and the V segment lost 8 bases, leaving 13 bases of the junction unmatched.